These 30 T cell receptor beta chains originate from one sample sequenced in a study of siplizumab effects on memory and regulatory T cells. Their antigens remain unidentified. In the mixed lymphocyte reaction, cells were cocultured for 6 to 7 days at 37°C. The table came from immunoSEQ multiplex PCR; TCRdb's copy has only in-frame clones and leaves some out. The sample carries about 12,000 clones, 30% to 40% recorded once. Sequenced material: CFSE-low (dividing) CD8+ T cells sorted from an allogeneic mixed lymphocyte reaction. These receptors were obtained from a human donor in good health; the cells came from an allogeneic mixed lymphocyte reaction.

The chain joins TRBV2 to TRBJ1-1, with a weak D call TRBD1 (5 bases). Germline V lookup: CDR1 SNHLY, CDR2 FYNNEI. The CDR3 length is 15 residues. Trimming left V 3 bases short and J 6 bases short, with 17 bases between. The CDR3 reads CASSDNLGDYSEAFF. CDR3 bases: TGTGCCAGCAGTGATAACCTAGGGGACTACTCTGAAGCTTTCTTT.

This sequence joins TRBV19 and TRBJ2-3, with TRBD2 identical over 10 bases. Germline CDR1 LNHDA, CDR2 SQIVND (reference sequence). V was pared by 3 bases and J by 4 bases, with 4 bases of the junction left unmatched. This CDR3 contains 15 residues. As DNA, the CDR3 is TGTGCCAGTAGTATTGTAGCGGGAGGACCAGATACGCAGTATTTT. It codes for CASSIVAGGPDTQYF.

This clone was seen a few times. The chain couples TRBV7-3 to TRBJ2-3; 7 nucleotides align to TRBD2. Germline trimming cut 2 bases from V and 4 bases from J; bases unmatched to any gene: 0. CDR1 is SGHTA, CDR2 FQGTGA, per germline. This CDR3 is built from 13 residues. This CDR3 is CASSLAGADTQYF. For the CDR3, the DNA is TGTGCCAGCAGCTTAGCGGGAGCAGATACGCAGTATTTT. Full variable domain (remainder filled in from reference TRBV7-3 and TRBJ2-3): GAGVSQTPSNKVTEKGKYVELRCDPISGHTALYWYRQSLGQGPEFLIYFQGTGAADDSGLPNDRFFAVRPEGSVSTLKIQRTERGDSAVYLCASSLAGADTQYFGPGTRLTVL.

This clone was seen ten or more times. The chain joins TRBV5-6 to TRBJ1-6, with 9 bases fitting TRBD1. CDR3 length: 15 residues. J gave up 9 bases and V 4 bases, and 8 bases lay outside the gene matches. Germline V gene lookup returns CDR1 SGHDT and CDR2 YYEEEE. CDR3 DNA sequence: TGTGCCAGCAGCCTTGGGACAGGGTCGAGTTCACCCCTCCACTTT. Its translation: CASSLGTGSSSPLHF.

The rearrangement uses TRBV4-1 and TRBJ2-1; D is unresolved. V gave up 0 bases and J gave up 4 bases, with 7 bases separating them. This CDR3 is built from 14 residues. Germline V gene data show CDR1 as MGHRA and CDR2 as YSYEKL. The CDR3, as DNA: TGCGCCAGCAGCCAAGAAGCGCAGTACAATGAGCAGTTCTTC. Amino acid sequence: CASSQEAQYNEQFF.

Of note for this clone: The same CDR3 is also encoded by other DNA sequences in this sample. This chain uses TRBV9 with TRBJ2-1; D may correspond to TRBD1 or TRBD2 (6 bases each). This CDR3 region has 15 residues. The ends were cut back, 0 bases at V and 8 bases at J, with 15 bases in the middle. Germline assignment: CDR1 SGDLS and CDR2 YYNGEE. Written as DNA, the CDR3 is TGTGCCAGCAGCGTAGCTGGGTCCGGGGGCGATGAGCAGTTCTTC. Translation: CASSVAGSGGDEQFF. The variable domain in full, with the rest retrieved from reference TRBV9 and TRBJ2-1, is DSGVTQTPKHLITATGQRVTLRCSPRSGDLSVYWYQQSLDQGLQFLIQYYNGEERAKGNILERFSAQQFPDLHSELNLSSLELGDSALYFCASSVAGSGGDEQFFGPGTRLTVL.

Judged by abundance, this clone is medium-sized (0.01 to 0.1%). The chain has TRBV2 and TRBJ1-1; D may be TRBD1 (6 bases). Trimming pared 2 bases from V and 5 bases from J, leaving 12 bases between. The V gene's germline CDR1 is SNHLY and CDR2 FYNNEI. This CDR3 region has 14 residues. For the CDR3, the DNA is TGTGCCAGCAGTGAAACGATTAGGGGGACTGAAGCTTTCTTT. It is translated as CASSETIRGTEAFF.

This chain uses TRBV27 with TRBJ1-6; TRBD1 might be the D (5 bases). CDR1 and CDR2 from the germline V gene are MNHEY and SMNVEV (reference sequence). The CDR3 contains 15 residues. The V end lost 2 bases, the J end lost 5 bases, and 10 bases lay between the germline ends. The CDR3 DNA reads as TGTGCCAGCAGTTTAAGAGGGACGGATAATTCACCCCTCCACTTT. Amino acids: CASSLRGTDNSPLHF.

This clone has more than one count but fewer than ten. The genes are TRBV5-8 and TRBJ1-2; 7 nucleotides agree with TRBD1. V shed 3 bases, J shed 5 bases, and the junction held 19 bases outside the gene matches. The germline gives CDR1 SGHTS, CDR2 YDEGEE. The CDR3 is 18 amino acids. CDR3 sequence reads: CASSSVPETRDRTYGYTF. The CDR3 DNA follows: TGTGCCAGCAGCTCAGTTCCGGAAACCAGGGACAGAACTTATGGCTACACCTTC.

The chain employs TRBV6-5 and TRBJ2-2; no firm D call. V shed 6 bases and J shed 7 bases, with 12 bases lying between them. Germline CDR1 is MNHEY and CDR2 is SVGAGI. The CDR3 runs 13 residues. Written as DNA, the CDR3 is TGTGCCAGCAGCTTGGGTATCGGCGGGGAGCTGTTTTTT. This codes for CASSLGIGGELFF.

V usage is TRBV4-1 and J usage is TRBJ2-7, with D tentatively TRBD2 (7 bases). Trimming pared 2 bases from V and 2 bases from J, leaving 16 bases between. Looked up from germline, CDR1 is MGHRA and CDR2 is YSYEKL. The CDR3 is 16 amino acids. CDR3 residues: CASSQLRGPSTYEQYF. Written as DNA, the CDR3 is TGCGCCAGCAGCCAACTGCGGGGGCCCTCCACCTACGAGCAGTACTTC.

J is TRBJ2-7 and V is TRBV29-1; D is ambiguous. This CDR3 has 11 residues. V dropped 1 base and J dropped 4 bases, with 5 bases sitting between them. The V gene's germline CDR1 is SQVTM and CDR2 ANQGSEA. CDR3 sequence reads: CSVEVDYEQYF. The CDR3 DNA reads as TGCAGCGTTGAAGTGGATTACGAGCAGTACTTC.

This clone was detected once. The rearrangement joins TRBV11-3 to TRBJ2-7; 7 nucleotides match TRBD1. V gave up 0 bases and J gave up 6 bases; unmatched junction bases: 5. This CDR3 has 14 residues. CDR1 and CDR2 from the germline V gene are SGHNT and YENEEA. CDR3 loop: CASSLEQGVSEQYF. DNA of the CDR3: TGTGCCAGCAGCTTAGAGCAGGGGGTAAGCGAGCAGTACTTC.

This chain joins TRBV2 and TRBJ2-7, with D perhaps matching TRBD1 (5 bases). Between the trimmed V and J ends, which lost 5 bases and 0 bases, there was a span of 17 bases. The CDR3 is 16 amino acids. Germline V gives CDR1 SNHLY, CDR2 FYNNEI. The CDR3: CASSFVAGAGSYEQYF. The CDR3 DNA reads TGTGCCAGCAGTTTCGTCGCTGGGGCCGGCTCCTACGAGCAGTACTTC.

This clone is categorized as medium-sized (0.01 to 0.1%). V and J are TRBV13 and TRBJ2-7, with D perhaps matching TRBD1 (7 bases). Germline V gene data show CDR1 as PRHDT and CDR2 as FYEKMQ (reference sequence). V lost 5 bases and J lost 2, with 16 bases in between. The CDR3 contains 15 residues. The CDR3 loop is CASSPRQGLAYEQYF. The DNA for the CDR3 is TGTGCCAGCAGCCCCCGACAGGGACTGGCCTACGAGCAGTACTTC.

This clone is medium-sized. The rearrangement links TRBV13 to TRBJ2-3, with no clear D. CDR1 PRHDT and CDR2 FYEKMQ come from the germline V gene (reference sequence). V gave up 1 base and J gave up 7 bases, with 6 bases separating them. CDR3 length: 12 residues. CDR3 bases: TGTGCCAGCAGCTTAGTCGGAAATACGCAGTATTTT. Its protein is CASSLVGNTQYF. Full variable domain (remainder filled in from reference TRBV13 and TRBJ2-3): AAGVIQSPRHLIKEKRETATLKCYPIPRHDTVYWYQQGPGQDPQFLISFYEKMQSDKGSIPDRFSAQQFSDYHSELNMSSLELGDSALYFCASSLVGNTQYFGPGTRLTVL.

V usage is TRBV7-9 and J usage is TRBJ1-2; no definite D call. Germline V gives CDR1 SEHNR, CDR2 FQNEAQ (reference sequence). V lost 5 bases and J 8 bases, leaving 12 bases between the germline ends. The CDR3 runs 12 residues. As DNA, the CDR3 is TGTGCCAGCAGCCTCCGCGGGGAGGGCTACACCTTC. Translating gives CASSLRGEGYTF.

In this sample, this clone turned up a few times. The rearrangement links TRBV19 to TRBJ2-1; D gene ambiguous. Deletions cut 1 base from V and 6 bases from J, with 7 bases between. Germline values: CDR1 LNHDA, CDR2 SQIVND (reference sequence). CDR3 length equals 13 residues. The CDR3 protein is CASSIVGTNEQFF. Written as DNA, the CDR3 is TGTGCCAGTAGTATAGTCGGAACCAATGAGCAGTTCTTC.

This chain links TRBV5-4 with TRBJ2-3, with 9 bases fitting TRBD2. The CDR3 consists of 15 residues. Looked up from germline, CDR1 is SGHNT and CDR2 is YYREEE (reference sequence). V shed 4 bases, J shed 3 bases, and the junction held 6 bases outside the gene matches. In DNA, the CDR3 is TGTGCCAGCAGCCGGCGACTAGCGGTAACAGATACGCAGTATTTT. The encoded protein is CASSRRLAVTDTQYF.

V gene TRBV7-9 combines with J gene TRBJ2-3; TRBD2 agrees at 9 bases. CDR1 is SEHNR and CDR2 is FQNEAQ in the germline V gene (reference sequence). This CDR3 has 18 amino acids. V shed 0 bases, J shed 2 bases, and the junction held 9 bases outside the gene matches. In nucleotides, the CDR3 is TGTGCCAGCAGCTTAGCGGTTAGAGCGGGAGGACCCACAGATACGCAGTATTTT. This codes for CASSLAVRAGGPTDTQYF. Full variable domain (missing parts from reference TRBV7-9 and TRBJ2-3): DTGVSQNPRHKITKRGQNVTFRCDPISEHNRLYWYRQTLGQGPEFLTYFQNEAQLEKSRLLSDRFSAERPKGSFSTLEIQRTEQGDSAMYLCASSLAVRAGGPTDTQYFGPGTRLTVL.

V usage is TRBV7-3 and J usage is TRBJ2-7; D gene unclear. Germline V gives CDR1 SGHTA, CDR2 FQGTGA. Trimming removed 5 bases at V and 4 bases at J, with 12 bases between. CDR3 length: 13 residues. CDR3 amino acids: CASSQPMGYEQYF. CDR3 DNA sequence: TGTGCCAGCAGCCAACCAATGGGATACGAGCAGTACTTC.

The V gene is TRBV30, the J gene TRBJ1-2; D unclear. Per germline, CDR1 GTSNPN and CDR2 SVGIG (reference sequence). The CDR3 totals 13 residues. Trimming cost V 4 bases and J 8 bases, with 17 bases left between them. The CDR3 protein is CAWTHLEAYGYTF. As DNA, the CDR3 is TGTGCCTGGACTCACCTCGAAGCCTACGGCTACACCTTC.

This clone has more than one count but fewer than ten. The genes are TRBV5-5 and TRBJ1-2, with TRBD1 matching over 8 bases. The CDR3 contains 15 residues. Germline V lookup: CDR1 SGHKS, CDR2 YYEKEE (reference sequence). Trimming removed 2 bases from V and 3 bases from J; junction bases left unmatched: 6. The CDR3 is CASSFGAGGDYGYTF. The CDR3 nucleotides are TGTGCCAGCAGCTTTGGCGCAGGGGGCGACTATGGCTACACCTTC. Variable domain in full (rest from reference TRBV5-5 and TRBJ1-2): DAGVTQSPTHLIKTRGQQVTLRCSPISGHKSVSWYQQVLGQGPQFIFQYYEKEERGRGNFPDRFSARQFPNYSSELNVNALLLGDSALYLCASSFGAGGDYGYTFGSGTRLTVV.

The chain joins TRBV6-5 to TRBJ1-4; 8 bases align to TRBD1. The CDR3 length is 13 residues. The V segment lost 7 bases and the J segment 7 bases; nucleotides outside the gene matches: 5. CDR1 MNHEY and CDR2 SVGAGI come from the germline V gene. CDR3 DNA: TGTGCCAGCAAGGGACAGGAGAGTGAAAAACTGTTTTTT. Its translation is CASKGQESEKLFF.

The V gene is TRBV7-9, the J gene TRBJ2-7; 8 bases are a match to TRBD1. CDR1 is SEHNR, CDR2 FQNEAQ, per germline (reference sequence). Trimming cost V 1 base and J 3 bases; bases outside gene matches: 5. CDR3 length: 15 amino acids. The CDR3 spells CASSLGQGPLYEQYF. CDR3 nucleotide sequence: TGTGCCAGCAGCTTAGGACAGGGGCCTCTCTACGAGCAGTACTTC.

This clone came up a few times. CDR3 loop: CASSIGTGGAGETQYF. CDR3 DNA: TGTGCCAGTAGTATAGGGACAGGGGGCGCGGGCGAGACCCAGTACTTC. The chain recombines TRBV19 with TRBJ2-5, with 11 bases fitting TRBD1. Looked up from germline, CDR1 is LNHDA and CDR2 is SQIVND (reference sequence). V gave up 1 base and J gave up 5 bases; unmatched junction bases: 6. The CDR3 spans 16 residues.

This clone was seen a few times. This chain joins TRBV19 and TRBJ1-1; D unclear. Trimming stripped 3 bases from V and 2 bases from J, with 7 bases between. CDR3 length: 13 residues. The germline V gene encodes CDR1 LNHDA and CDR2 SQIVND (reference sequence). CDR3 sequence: CASSMYRNTEAFF. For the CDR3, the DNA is TGTGCCAGTAGTATGTACAGAAACACTGAAGCTTTCTTT. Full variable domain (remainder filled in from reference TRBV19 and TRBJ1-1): DGGITQSPKYLFRKEGQNVTLSCEQNLNHDAMYWYRQDPGQGLRLIYYSQIVNDFQKGDIAEGYSVSREKKESFPLTVTSAQKNPTAFYLCASSMYRNTEAFFGQGTRLTVV.

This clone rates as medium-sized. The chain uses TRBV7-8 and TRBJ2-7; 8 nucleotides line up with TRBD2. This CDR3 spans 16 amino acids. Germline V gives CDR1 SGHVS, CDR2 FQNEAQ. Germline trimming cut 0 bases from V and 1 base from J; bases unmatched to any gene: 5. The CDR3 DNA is TGTGCCAGCAGCTTAGCCCAGCGGGGGAATTCCTACGAGCAGTACTTC. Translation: CASSLAQRGNSYEQYF.

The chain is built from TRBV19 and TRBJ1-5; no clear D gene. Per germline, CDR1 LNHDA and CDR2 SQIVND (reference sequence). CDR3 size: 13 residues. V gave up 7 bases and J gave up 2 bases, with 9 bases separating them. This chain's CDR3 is CASNTEGNQPQHF. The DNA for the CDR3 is TGTGCCAGTAATACCGAGGGCAATCAGCCCCAGCATTTT.

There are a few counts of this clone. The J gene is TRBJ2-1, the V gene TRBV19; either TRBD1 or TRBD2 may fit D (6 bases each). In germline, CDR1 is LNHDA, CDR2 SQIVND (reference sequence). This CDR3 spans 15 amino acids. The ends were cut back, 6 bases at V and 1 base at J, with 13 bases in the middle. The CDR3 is CASSIGGGSYNEQFF. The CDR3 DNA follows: TGTGCCAGTAGCATCGGGGGCGGGTCCTACAATGAGCAGTTCTTC.